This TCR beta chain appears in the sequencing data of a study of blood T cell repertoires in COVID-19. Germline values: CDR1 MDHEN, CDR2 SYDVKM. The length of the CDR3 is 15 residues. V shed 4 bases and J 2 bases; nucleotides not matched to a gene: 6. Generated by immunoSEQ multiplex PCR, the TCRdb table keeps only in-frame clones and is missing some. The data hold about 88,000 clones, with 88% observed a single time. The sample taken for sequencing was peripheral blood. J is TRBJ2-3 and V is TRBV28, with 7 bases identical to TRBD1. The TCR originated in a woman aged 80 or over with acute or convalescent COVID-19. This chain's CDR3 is CASSSTTGSTDTQYF. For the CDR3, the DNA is TGTGCCAGCAGTTCCACGACAGGGTCCACAGATACGCAGTATTTT. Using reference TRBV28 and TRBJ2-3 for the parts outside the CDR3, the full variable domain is DVKVTQSSRYLVKRTGEKVFLECVQDMDHENMFWYRQDPGLGLRLIYFSYDVKMKEKGDIPEGYSVSREKKERFSLILESASTNQTSMYLCASSSTTGSTDTQYFGPGTRLTVL.